This T cell receptor (beta chain) was profiled in a study of T cells in Graves' hyperthyroidism and ophthalmopathy. Overall study results and limits: Blood also carried most thyroid clonotypes expanded above 0.001. From stable hyperthyroidism, ophthalmopathy was separated by a 13 V-J model. The model made its ophthalmopathy prediction, and onset followed a median about 5.9 months later.

Ophthalmopathy patients had moderate-to-severe active disease, CAS ≥3, NOSPECS ≥4, and disease duration under 3 months. This clonotype appeared once. The antigen remains undetermined. A much bigger clone sits one base away, suggesting this may be a read error. The source material, RNA transcripts, was used to amplify TCR beta CDR3 regions. Researchers ran a first-round RT-PCR on the TCR CDR3 using the HTBI primer set. TCRdb reprocessed the multiplex PCR reads via MiXCR and lists one record per CDR3 protein. The table includes more than 300,000 distinct CDR3 sequences, 18% detected once. The length of the CDR3 is 11 residues.

This TCR derives from a young man with Graves' ophthalmopathy. Material: blood. The V and J genes are TRBV12-3 or TRBV12-4 and TRBJ2-7, with D unresolved. The CDR3 sequence: CASKLGSEQSF. CDR3 in DNA: TGTGCCAGCAAACTCGGCTCCGAGCAGTCCTTC.